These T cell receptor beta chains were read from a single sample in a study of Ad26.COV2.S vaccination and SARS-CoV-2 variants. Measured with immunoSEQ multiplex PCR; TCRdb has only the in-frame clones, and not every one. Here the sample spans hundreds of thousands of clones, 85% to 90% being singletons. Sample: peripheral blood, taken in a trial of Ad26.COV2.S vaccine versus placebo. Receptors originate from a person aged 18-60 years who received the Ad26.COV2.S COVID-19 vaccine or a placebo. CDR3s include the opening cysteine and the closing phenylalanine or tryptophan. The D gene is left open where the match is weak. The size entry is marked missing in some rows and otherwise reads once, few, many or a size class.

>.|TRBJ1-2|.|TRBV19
TGTGCCAGTAGTATGGGAGCAGGAAACTATGGCTACACCTTC
CASSMGAGNYGYTF
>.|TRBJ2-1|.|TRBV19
TGTGCCAGTAGTCCTCAAAGGGGCCAATCCTACAATGAGCAGTTCTTC
CASSPQRGQSYNEQFF
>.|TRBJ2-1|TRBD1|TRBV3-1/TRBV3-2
TGTGCCAGCAGCCAAAAACGACAGGGCCACAATGAGCAGTTCTTC
CASSQKRQGHNEQFF
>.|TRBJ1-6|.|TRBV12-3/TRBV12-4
TGTGCCAGCAGTTTAGACAGCAATTCACCCCTCCACTTT
CASSLDSNSPLHF
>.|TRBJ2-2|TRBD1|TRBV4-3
TGCGCCAGCAGCCATAGGACAGGTCTTAACACCGGGGAGCTGTTTTTT
CASSHRTGLNTGELFF
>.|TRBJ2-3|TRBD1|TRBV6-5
TGTGCCAGCAGACCAGGACAGGCATCAGTTACGCAGTATTTT
CASRPGQASVTQYF
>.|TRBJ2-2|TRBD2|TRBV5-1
TGCGCCAGCAGCTTGAGTCTCGGGACTAGCGGGAGGCCGACGAACACCGGGGAGCTGTTTTTT
CASSLSLGTSGRPTNTGELFF
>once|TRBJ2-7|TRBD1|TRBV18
TGTGCCAGCTCACCGACGGGACAGCCCTACCGAGAGCAGTACTTC
CASSPTGQPYREQYF
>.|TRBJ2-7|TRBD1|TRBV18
TGTGCCAGCTCACGTGAGCGGACAGGGGAACCCTACGAGCAGTACTTC
CASSRERTGEPYEQYF
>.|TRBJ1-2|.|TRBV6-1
TGTGCCAGCAGTGAAGCAGAAGGGAATCAGGGCTATGGCTACACCTTC
CASSEAEGNQGYGYTF
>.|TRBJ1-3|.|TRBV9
TGTGCCAGCAGCGCCGAAACGGACAGATACTCTGGAAACACCATATATTTT
CASSAETDRYSGNTIYF
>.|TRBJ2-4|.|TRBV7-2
TGTGCCAGCAGCTTAGAGGGGATGGCCAAAAACATTCAGTACTTC
CASSLEGMAKNIQYF
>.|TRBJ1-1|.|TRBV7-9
TGTGCCAGCAGTCGGCCGAGGGACAACTCTGAAGCTTTCTTT
CASSRPRDNSEAFF
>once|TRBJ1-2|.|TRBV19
TGTGCCAGTAGCTCATACGCCAGGGGACGGGGCTATGGCTACACCTTC
CASSSYARGRGYGYTF
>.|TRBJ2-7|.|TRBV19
TGTGCCAGTAGTATCAGTCGCTCCTACGAGCAGTACTTC
CASSISRSYEQYF
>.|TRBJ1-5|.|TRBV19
TGTGCCAGTAGGCCTACAGGTTTCAATCAGCCCCAGCATTTT
CASRPTGFNQPQHF
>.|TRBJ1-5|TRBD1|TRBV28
TGTGCCAGCAGTCTACAGGGGGCTCGTAATCAGCCCCAGCATTTT
CASSLQGARNQPQHF
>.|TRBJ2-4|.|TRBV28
TGTGCCAGCAGTTATTTTGGAGTAGCCAAAAACATTCAGTACTTC
CASSYFGVAKNIQYF
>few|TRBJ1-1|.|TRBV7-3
TGTGCCAGCAGCTTAACGGGGGGAACTGAAGCTTTCTTT
CASSLTGGTEAFF
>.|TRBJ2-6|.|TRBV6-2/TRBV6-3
TGTGCCAGCAGTCGGGGGACTGCTCCCTCTGGGGCCAACGTCCTGACTTTC
CASSRGTAPSGANVLTF
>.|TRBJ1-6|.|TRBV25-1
TGTGCCAGCAGTTTTAGTTTGGATTCACCCCTCCACTTT
CASSFSLDSPLHF
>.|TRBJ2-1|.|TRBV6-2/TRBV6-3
TGTGCCAGCAGTTCCGGGACAACTAGCTCCTACAATGAGCAGTTCTTC
CASSSGTTSSYNEQFF
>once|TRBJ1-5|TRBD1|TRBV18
TGTGCCAGCTCACCCTCGACAGGGCATAGCAATCAGCCCCAGCATTTT
CASSPSTGHSNQPQHF
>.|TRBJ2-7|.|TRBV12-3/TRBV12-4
TGTGCCAGCAGTTTGGGCAGGCGCTACGAGCAGTACTTC
CASSLGRRYEQYF
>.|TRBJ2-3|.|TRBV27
TGTGCCAGCAGAAACCCGGACCCCTTTTCCACAGATACGCAGTATTTT
CASRNPDPFSTDTQYF
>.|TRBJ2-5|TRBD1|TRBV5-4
TGTGCCAGCAGCCTCCGACAGGGGAAAGAGACCCAGTACTTC
CASSLRQGKETQYF
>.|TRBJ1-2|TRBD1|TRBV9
TGTGCCAGCAGCGAACCGAGACTTCCACAGGGGGCGTTCCCGTCTAACTATGGCTACACCTTC
CASSEPRLPQGAFPSNYGYTF
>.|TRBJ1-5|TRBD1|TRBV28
TGTGCCAGCAGTTTACCGCAGGGGGCGAATCAGCCCCAGCATTTT
CASSLPQGANQPQHF
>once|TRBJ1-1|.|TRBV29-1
TGCAGCGTTGATTACGGAGCCACTGAAGCTTTCTTT
CSVDYGATEAFF
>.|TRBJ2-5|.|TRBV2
TGTGCCAGCAGTGCGGACTACCAAGAGACCCAGTACTTC
CASSADYQETQYF
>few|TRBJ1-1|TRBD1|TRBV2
TGTGCCAGCAGAAGTACCGGGACAGGGGGATCTGAAGCTTTCTTT
CASRSTGTGGSEAFF
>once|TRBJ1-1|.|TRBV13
TGTGCCAGCAGCCCCGGACATATTAACACTGAAGCTTTCTTT
CASSPGHINTEAFF
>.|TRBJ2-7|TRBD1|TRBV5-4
TGTGCCAGCAGCACCTACAGGGGATCCTACGAGCAGTACTTC
CASSTYRGSYEQYF
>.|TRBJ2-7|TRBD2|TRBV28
TGTGCCAGCAGTGGTCTAGCGGGTCGGGACTACGAGCAGTACTTC
CASSGLAGRDYEQYF
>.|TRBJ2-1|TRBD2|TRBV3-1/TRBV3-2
TGTGCCAGCAGCCAAGATCCCCTAGCGGGAGACAATGAGCAGTTCTTC
CASSQDPLAGDNEQFF
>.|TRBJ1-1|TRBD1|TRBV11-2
TGTGCCAGCAGCTTAGATGTACAGGGGTGGACTGAAGCTTTCTTT
CASSLDVQGWTEAFF
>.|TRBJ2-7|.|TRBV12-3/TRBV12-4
TGTGCCAGCAGTTTAGACGTGGGCGAGCAGTACTTC
CASSLDVGEQYF